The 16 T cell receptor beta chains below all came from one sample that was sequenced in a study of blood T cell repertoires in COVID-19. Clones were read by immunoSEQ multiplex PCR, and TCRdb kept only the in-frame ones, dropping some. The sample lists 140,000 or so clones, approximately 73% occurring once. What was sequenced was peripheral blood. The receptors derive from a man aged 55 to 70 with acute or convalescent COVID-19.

CDR3 DNA sequence: TGTGCCAGCAGTCCCCCAGTAGGGGTAAGGTATGGCTACACCTTC. Amino acid sequence: CASSPPVGVRYGYTF. The rearrangement uses TRBV28 and TRBJ1-2, with TRBD1 as a possible D gene (5 bases). Trimming left V 5 bases short and J 5 bases short, with 18 bases between. CDR1 MDHEN and CDR2 SYDVKM come from the germline V gene. CDR3 length: 15 residues.

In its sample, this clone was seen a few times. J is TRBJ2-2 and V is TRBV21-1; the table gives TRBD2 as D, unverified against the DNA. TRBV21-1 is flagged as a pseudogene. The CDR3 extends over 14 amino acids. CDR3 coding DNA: TGTGCCAGCTCAGAGACTAGCGGAACCGGGGAGCTGTTTTTT. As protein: CASSETSGTGELFF.

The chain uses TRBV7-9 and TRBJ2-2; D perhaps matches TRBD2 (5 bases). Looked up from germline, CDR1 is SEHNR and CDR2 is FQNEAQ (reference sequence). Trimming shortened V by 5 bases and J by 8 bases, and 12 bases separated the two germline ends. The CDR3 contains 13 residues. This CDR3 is CASSVGVGGELFF. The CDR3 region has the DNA TGTGCCAGCAGCGTCGGGGTGGGAGGGGAGCTGTTTTTT.

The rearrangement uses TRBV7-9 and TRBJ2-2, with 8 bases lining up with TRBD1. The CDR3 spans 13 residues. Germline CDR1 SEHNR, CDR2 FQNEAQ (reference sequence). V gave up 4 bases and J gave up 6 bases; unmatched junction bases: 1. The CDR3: CASSWTGSGELFF. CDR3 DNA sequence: TGTGCCAGCAGCTGGACAGGGTCCGGGGAGCTGTTTTTT.

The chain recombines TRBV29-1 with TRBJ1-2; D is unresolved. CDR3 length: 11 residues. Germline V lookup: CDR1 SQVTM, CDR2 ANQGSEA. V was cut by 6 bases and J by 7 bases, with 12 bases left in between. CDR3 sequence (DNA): TGCAGCGTGGTGCGGGGAGGTGGCTACACCTTC. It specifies CSVVRGGGYTF.

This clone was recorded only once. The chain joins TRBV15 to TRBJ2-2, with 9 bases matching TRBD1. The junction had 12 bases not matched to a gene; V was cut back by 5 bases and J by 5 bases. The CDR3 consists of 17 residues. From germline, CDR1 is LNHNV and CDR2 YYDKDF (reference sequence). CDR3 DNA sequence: TGTGCCACCAGCGGAGGGACAGGGACCTCTTGGACCGGGGAGCTGTTTTTT. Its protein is CATSGGTGTSWTGELFF.

CDR3 sequence reads: CASSSGENTEAFF. In nucleotides, the CDR3 is TGCGCCAGCAGCTCGGGGGAGAACACTGAAGCTTTCTTT. The V and J genes are TRBV10-2 and TRBJ1-1; D is perhaps TRBD1 (5 bases). Germline assignment: CDR1 WSHSY and CDR2 SAAADI. V was trimmed by 6 bases and J by 1 base, leaving 9 bases between them. CDR3 size: 13 residues.

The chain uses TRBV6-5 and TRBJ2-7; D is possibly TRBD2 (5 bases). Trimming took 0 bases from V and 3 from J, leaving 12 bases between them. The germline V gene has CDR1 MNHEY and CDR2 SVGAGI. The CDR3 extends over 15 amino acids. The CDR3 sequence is CASSYSNGNNYEQYF. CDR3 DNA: TGTGCCAGCAGTTACTCGAACGGGAATAACTACGAGCAGTACTTC.

The CDR3 protein is CASSLDYESYEQYF. The CDR3 coding sequence is TGCGCCAGCAGCTTGGACTATGAAAGCTACGAGCAGTACTTC. The chain links TRBV5-1 to TRBJ2-7, with D unclear. Trimming removed 0 bases from V and 3 bases from J, with 10 bases in between. This CDR3 region has 14 residues. In germline, CDR1 is SGHRS, CDR2 YFSETQ.

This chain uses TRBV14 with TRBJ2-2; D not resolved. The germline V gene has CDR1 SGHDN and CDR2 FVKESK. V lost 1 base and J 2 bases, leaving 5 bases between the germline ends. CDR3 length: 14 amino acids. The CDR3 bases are TGTGCCAGCAGCCAAGTGAGAAACACCGGGGAGCTGTTTTTT. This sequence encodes CASSQVRNTGELFF. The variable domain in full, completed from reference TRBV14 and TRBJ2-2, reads EAGVTQFPSHSVIEKGQTVTLRCDPISGHDNLYWYRRVMGKEIKFLLHFVKESKQDESGMPNNRFLAERTGGTYSTLKVQPAELEDSGVYFCASSQVRNTGELFFGEGSRLTVL.

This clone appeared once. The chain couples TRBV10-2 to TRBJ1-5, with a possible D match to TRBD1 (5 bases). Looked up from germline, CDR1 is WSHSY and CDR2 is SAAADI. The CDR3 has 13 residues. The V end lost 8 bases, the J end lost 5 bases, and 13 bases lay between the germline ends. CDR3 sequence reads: CASFSGGDQPQHF. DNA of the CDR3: TGCGCCAGCTTCTCGGGGGGGGATCAGCCCCAGCATTTT.

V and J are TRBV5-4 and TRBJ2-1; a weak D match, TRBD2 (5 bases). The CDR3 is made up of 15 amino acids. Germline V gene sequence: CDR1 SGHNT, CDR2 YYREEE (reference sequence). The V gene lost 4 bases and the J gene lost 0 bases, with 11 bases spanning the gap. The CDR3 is CASSRTSSSYNEQFF. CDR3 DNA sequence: TGTGCCAGCAGCAGGACTTCTAGCTCCTACAATGAGCAGTTCTTC.

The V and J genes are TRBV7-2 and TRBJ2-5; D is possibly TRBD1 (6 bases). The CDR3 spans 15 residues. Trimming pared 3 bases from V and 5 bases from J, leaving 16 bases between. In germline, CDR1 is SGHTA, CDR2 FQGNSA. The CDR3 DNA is TGTGCCAGCAGCTTGGGGTTTACAGGGTCGGAGACCCAGTACTTC. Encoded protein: CASSLGFTGSETQYF.

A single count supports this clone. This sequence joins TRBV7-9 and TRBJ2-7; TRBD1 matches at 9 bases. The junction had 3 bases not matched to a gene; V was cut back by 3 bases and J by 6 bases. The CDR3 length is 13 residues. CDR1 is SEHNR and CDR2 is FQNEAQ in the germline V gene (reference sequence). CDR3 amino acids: CASSLEQGAEQYF. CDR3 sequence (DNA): TGTGCCAGCAGCTTGGAACAGGGGGCCGAGCAGTACTTC.

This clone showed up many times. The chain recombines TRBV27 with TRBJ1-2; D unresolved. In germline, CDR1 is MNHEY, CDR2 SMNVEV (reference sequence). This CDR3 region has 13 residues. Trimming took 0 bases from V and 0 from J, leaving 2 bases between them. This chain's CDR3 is CASSLSANYGYTF. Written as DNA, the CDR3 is TGTGCCAGCAGTTTATCCGCTAACTATGGCTACACCTTC.

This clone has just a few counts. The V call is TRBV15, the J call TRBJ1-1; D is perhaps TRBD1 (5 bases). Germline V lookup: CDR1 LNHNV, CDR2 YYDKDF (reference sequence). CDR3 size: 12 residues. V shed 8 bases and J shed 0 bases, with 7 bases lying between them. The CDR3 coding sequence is TGTGCCACCGCAGGGTTGAACACTGAAGCTTTCTTT. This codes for CATAGLNTEAFF.